The clone carrying this T cell receptor beta chain came up a few times. These data belong to a study of control samples from healthy donors and cancer patients. There are 16 residues in the CDR3. Germline CDR1 is MGHRA and CDR2 is YSYEKL. The V gene lost 1 base and the J gene lost 2 bases, with 12 bases spanning the gap. The table came from immunoSEQ multiplex PCR; TCRdb's copy has only in-frame clones and leaves some out. The data contain about 15,000 clones, around nine tenths of them seen just once; the ten biggest clones take up around 30%. The rearrangement links TRBV4-1 to TRBJ2-1; D call uncertain. This clonotype was sampled from a man aged 60 to 75 with head and neck cancer. The sequenced sample was PBMCs. The CDR3 loop reads CASSQVDLITYNEQFF. The CDR3 coding sequence is TGCGCCAGCAGCCAAGTGGACCTTATTACCTACAATGAGCAGTTCTTC.